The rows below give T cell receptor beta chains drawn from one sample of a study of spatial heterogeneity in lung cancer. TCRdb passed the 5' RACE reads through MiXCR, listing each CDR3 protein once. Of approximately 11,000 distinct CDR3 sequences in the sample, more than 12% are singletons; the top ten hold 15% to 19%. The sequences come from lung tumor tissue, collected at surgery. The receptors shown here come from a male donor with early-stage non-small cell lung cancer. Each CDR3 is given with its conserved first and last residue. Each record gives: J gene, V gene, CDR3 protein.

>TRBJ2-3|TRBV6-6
CASSPRRGTSTDTQYF
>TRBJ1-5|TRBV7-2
CASSPQGNSNQPQHF
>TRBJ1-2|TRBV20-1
CSAREGNRVANYGYTF
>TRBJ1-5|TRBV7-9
CASSLPGDQPQHF
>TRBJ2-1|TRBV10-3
CAITTLEGNEQFF
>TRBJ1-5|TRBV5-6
CASSLTGELYQPQHF
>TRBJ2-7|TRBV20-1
CSARQGGRSYEQYF
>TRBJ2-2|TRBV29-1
CSVAPAGEYGELFF
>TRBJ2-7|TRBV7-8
CASSLVMGSGEQYF
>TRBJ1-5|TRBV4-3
CASSQDLTGSNQPQHF
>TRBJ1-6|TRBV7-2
CASSLAPMGGSYNSPLHF
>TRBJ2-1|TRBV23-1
CASSQSGGQGAYNEQFF
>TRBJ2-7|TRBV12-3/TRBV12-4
CASSSGGNTYEQYF
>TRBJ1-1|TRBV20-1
CSARDPGWGTEAFF
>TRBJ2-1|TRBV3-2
CASSQRNSGTGDYNEQFF
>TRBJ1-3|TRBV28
CASSLGFGNGNTIYF
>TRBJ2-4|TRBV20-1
CSAREGQAKNIQYF
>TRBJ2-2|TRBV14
CASSQAAVRTGELFF
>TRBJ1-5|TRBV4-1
CASSQRIVHKGPQHF
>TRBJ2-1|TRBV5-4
CASSWAGGGDEQFF
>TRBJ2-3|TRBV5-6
CASSLSSVGVDTQYF
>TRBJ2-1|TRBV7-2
CASSLGTGGEQFF
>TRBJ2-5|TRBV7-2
CASSAGTSGLSDF
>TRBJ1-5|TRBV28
CASTGGVQPQHF
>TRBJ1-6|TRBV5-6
CASSLLTGTGASPLHF
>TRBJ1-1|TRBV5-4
CASSSSQGIRGNTEAFF
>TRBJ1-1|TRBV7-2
CASSHNRAGGAFF
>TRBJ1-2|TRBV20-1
CSATRADRDSDGYTF
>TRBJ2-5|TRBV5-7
CASSRRRTQETQYF
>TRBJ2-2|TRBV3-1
CASSPNRENTGELFF
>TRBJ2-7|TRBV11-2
CASSRSRNARGGEQYF
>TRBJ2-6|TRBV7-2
CASSFLLGQGANVLTF
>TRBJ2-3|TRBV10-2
CASRRAGGDTDTQYF
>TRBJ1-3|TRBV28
CASLGVSGNTIYF